This T cell receptor (beta chain) derives from a study of cytomegalovirus exposure and HLA in healthy donors. This PCR relied on a set of 60 Vbeta primers and 13 Jbeta primers. Only in-frame clones appear in the TCRdb table, and some are missing; sequencing was by immunoSEQ multiplex PCR. Of more than 90,000 clones detected, approximately 78% appear once; the ten largest clones hold roughly 20%. V gave up 6 bases and J gave up 8 bases; unmatched junction bases: 4. This CDR3 has 14 residues. Germline CDR1 is MNHEY and CDR2 is SVGAGI. This clone was observed a few times. V gene TRBV6-5 combines with J gene TRBJ2-4, with TRBD2 matching 13 bases. Input material: PBMCs. The sequence was obtained from a man aged 25 to 40 in good health and CMV-seropositive. The CDR3 DNA sequence: TGTGCCAGCAGATGGACTAGCGGGAGTGACATTCAGTACTTC. Protein sequence: CASRWTSGSDIQYF.